Sequencing of this T cell receptor (beta chain) was carried out in a study of cytomegalovirus exposure and HLA in healthy donors. Study-level results: With DRB1 most and HLA-C fewest, TCR association rates differed between HLA loci in a later analysis. Later analysis associated a missense DCLRE1C variant with TCR beta V- and J-gene trimming. Prediction of most subjects' HLA-A and HLA-B alleles by TCR beta sequences was reportedly accurate. Solely CMV serostatus was available to characterize immune exposure.

Both 60 Vbeta primers and 13 Jbeta primers went into the PCR. Clones were read by immunoSEQ multiplex PCR, and TCRdb kept only the in-frame ones, dropping some. The sample contains 35,000 to 45,000 clones, around 50% of which appear only once. Per the germline V gene, CDR1 is SGHTA and CDR2 is FQGNSA. This CDR3 spans 15 amino acids. After removal of 3 bases from V and 0 bases from J, the junction contained 5 bases not matched to a gene. Of note for this clone: Its antigen is still unknown.

V and J are TRBV7-2 and TRBJ2-7; 7 positions agree with TRBD1. The sample taken for sequencing was PBMCs. The receptor comes from a human donor in good health. The CDR3 region is CASSLPRGSSYEQYF. The CDR3 DNA reads TGTGCCAGCAGCTTGCCCAGGGGGAGCTCCTACGAGCAGTACTTC.